Sequencing of this T cell receptor (beta chain) was carried out in a study of cytomegalovirus exposure and HLA in healthy donors. In the PCR, 60 Vbeta and 13 Jbeta primers were used. Only in-frame clones appear in the TCRdb table, and some are missing; sequencing was by immunoSEQ multiplex PCR. The profile shows under 200,000 clones, roughly 72% of them singletons. The clonotype originates from a woman in her 30s in good health and CMV-seropositive. Sequencing input: PBMCs.

DNA for the CDR3: TGTGCCAGCAGTTCCCTATTTGGCGAGGGGGCATTAGGAAACACCATATATTTT. This codes for CASSSLFGEGALGNTIYF. The chain has TRBV28 and TRBJ1-3; 7 positions match TRBD1. CDR3 length: 18 residues. Germline CDR1 is MDHEN and CDR2 is SYDVKM. J lost 4 bases, V lost 4 bases, and 16 bases had no gene match.